A single sample is the source of the 7 T cell receptor beta chains below, sequenced in a study of human thymus T cells. Libraries were prepared by immunoSEQ multiplex PCR; TCRdb keeps only in-frame clonotypes and omits some of them. Of around 45,000 clones in the sample, 85% to 95% are singletons; the top ten hold approximately 0.17%. Sequencing was performed on blood. Receptors originate from a girl under three years old with a congenital heart defect but otherwise immunologically healthy.

J is TRBJ2-3 and V is TRBV11-2, with D perhaps matching TRBD2 (6 bases). V was shortened by 4 bases and J by 3 bases, with 17 bases between the two germline ends. The CDR3 is made up of 16 amino acids. Germline V gene sequence: CDR1 SGHAT, CDR2 FQNNGV. CDR3 amino acids: CASSSVRTKTTDTQYF. The CDR3 coding sequence is TGTGCCAGCAGCTCCGTGAGGACTAAGACGACAGATACGCAGTATTTT.

The V and J genes are TRBV7-6 and TRBJ2-1; D unresolved. The CDR3 has 16 amino acids. V shed 2 bases and J shed 0 bases, with 11 bases lying between them. The germline V gene has CDR1 SGHVS and CDR2 FNYEAQ. In nucleotides, the CDR3 is TGTGCCAGCAGCTTACCGACTTCCGCCTCCTACAATGAGCAGTTCTTC. Translation: CASSLPTSASYNEQFF.

The chain joins TRBV11-2 to TRBJ2-2; maybe TRBD2 (5 bases). The CDR3 totals 16 residues. The V and J ends lost 3 bases and 0 bases respectively, with 11 bases between them. Per germline, CDR1 SGHAT and CDR2 FQNNGV. CDR3 DNA sequence: TGTGCCAGCAGCTTCCGGCGGGTCGCGAACACCGGGGAGCTGTTTTTT. The encoded protein is CASSFRRVANTGELFF. The whole variable domain, filled in from reference TRBV11-2 and TRBJ2-2, reads EAGVAQSPRYKIIEKRQSVAFWCNPISGHATLYWYQQILGQGPKLLIQFQNNGVVDDSQLPKDRFSAERLKGVDSTLKIQPAKLEDSAVYLCASSFRRVANTGELFFGEGSRLTVL.

The chain is built from TRBV7-9 and TRBJ1-1; D is uncertain. The CDR3 contains 15 residues. The germline V and J ends were trimmed by 5 bases and 5 bases, with 18 bases remaining between them. CDR1 and CDR2 (germline): SEHNR, FQNEAQ (reference sequence). The chain's CDR3 is CASSLWEGLGTEAFF. CDR3 coding DNA: TGTGCCAGCAGCCTCTGGGAGGGTCTCGGGACTGAAGCTTTCTTT.

The chain employs TRBV19 and TRBJ1-1; D is ambiguous. The CDR3 extends over 11 amino acids. Between the trimmed V and J ends, which lost 4 bases and 11 bases, there was a span of 11 bases. Germline CDR1 is LNHDA and CDR2 is SQIVND (reference sequence). The CDR3 spells CASSKDSRAFF. CDR3 DNA sequence: TGTGCCAGTAGTAAGGATTCGAGGGCTTTCTTT.

The chain carries TRBV19 and TRBJ2-1; unclear D gene. CDR3 size: 14 residues. The V and J ends lost 7 bases and 9 bases respectively, with 19 bases between them. Germline values: CDR1 LNHDA, CDR2 SQIVND (reference sequence). The DNA for the CDR3 is TGTGCCAGTAAACTATATCCCTTTAGAGGTGAGCAGTTCTTC. This sequence encodes CASKLYPFRGEQFF.

The gene calls are TRBV28 and TRBJ1-4, with D possibly TRBD1 on 5 matching bases. The CDR3 covers 14 residues. CDR1 is MDHEN, CDR2 SYDVKM, per germline. The V gene lost 3 bases and the J gene lost 8 bases, with 13 bases spanning the gap. CDR3 in amino acids: CASSLGDWEEKLFF. The CDR3 DNA reads TGTGCCAGCAGTTTGGGGGACTGGGAGGAAAAACTGTTTTTT.